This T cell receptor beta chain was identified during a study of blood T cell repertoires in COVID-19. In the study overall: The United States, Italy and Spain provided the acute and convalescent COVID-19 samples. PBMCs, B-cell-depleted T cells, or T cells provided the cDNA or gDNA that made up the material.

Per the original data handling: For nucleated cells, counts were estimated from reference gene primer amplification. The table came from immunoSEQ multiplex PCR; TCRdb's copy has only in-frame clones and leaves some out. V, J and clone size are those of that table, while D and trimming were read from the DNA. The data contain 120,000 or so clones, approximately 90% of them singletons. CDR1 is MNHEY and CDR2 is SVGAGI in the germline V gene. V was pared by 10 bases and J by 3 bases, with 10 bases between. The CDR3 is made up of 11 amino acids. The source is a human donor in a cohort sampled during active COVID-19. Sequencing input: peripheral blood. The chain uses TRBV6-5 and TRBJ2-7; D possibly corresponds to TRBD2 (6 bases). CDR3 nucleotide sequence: TGTGCCACCTTGCGGGGCTACGAGCAGTACTTC. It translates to CATLRGYEQYF.